Only one count was recorded for the clone carrying this TCR beta chain. The data are from a study of OX40 agonist ivuxolimab in advanced cancers. The V gene's germline CDR1 is LGHNA and CDR2 YNFKEQ. This CDR3 comprises 15 residues. V lost 4 bases and J 1 base, leaving 10 bases between the germline ends. Clones were sequenced by immunoSEQ multiplex PCR, and TCRdb holds only the in-frame ones, with some missing. The sample lists 91,000 or so clones; approximately 94% were seen once. Material: CD4+ or CD8+ T cells sorted from blood, obtained in a trial of the OX40 agonist ivuxolimab. The TCR comes from an adult with an advanced solid tumor such as melanoma, head and neck, liver or kidney cancer. The genes are TRBV4-2 and TRBJ2-2, with TRBD2 as a possible D gene (5 bases). The CDR3 bases are TGTGCCAGCAGCCCTCCCGGAGGGAACACCGGGGAGCTGTTTTTT. Protein product: CASSPPGGNTGELFF.